This TCR beta chain stems from a study of blood T cell repertoires in COVID-19. This table comes from immunoSEQ multiplex PCR, and its TCRdb copy is limited to in-frame clones, with some not included. The sample lists some 220,000 clones; 80% to 85% were seen once. What was sequenced was peripheral blood. This TCR came from a woman aged 55-69 years with acute or convalescent COVID-19.

In nucleotides, the CDR3 is TGTGCCAGCAGCTTACCGGGACTGACTGAGGGTTGGAGAGAGACCCAGTACTTC. This sequence encodes CASSLPGLTEGWRETQYF. The V call is TRBV11-2, the J call TRBJ2-5, with D maybe TRBD2 (6 bases). Germline loops: CDR1 SGHAT, CDR2 FQNNGV. With 2 bases removed from V and 4 bases from J, the gap between germline ends came to 23 bases. There are 18 residues in the CDR3.